This TCR beta chain was sequenced in a study of Graves' ophthalmopathy and Graves' hyperthyroidism. The PBMCs originated from more than 8 ml of fresh peripheral blood. The germline V gene encodes CDR1 MRHNA and CDR2 SNTAGT. The CDR3 extends over 14 amino acids. This clonotype has a handful of counts. A read error may be the cause here, since a much bigger clone is one base away. TCR beta CDR3 amplification used RNA transcripts. RT-PCR was first run with HTBI primers, then multiplex PCR in a second round. TCRdb analysed the multiplex PCR reads with MiXCR anew, one entry per CDR3 protein. The table lists fewer than 350,000 distinct CDR3 sequences, 15% to 20% of them singletons.

This TCR came from an adult man with Graves' ophthalmopathy. Input material: peripheral blood. The rearrangement uses TRBV6-4 and TRBJ2-7; D is ambiguous. The CDR3 region has the DNA TGTGCCAGCAGTTACTCTCTAGTCGCCTACGAGCAGTACTTC. Amino acids: CASSYSLVAYEQYF.